The rows below give T cell receptor beta chains drawn from one sample of a study of PD-1 blockade in classical Hodgkin lymphoma. The repertoire was sequenced with immunoSEQ multiplex PCR; TCRdb's copy has only in-frame clones and lacks some. The sample includes roughly 11,000 clones, 80% to 90% of them seen just once. Material: peripheral blood mononuclear cells (PBMCs), obtained at baseline. All receptors derive from a human donor with classical Hodgkin lymphoma. Each CDR3 is given with its conserved first and last residue. A D gene is named only where the DNA matches it firmly. A clone size is listed for some rows: how often the clone was seen (once, few, many), or a class if it is expanded.

D: NA
J: TRBJ1-1
size: NA
V: TRBV7-9
DNA: TGTGCCAGCAGCTTAGAGGGGCTCTCTGAAGCTTTCTTT
CDR3: CASSLEGLSEAFF

D: TRBD1
J: TRBJ2-7
size: NA
V: TRBV27
DNA: TGTGCCATCAACCGGGACAGGGGATACGGAGGTACCTACGAGCAGTACTTC
CDR3: CAINRDRGYGGTYEQYF

D: TRBD2
J: TRBJ2-1
size: once
V: TRBV27
DNA: TGTGCCAGCAGTTCACCGGGACTAGCGGTCTACAATGAGCAGTTCTTC
CDR3: CASSSPGLAVYNEQFF

D: NA
J: TRBJ1-5
size: NA
V: TRBV28
DNA: TGTGCCAGCAGTCCCCTCAATCAGCCCCAGCATTTT
CDR3: CASSPLNQPQHF

D: NA
J: TRBJ2-3
size: NA
V: TRBV7-9
DNA: TGTGCCAGCAGCCTTGGACTCACCACAGATACGCAGTATTTT
CDR3: CASSLGLTTDTQYF

D: TRBD2
J: TRBJ2-7
size: NA
V: TRBV28
DNA: TGTGCCAGCAGGAGGACTAGCGGAGATTTGGATTCCTACGAGCAGTACTTC
CDR3: CASRRTSGDLDSYEQYF

D: TRBD2
J: TRBJ2-3
size: NA
V: TRBV27
DNA: TGTGCCAGCAGTTTCGTAGCGGGAGTCACAGATACGCAGTATTTT
CDR3: CASSFVAGVTDTQYF

D: TRBD2
J: TRBJ2-5
size: once
V: TRBV5-1
DNA: TGCGCCAGCAGCACGGGACTAGCGGGGCCAGGGGAGACCCAGTACTTC
CDR3: CASSTGLAGPGETQYF

D: TRBD1
J: TRBJ1-5
size: NA
V: TRBV10-3
DNA: TGTGCCATCAGTGATGACAATCAGGGGGGTAAGGCCCAGCATTTT
CDR3: CAISDDNQGGKAQHF

D: NA
J: TRBJ1-1
size: NA
V: TRBV28
DNA: TGTGCCAGCAGTTTCCACCCGGGGGGTGGCACTGAAGCTTTCTTT
CDR3: CASSFHPGGGTEAFF

D: TRBD1
J: TRBJ2-2
size: few
V: TRBV5-6
DNA: TGTGCCAGCAGCCCTTATGGTTCCGGGACAGCAGGCACCGGGGAGCTGTTTTTT
CDR3: CASSPYGSGTAGTGELFF

D: NA
J: TRBJ1-4
size: NA
V: TRBV5-5
DNA: TGTGCCAGCAGCCCCACAGGGAGTGAAAAACTGTTTTTT
CDR3: CASSPTGSEKLFF

D: NA
J: TRBJ2-5
size: NA
V: TRBV5-4
DNA: TGTGCCAGCAGCTTGCAGACTGGAGAGACCCAGTACTTC
CDR3: CASSLQTGETQYF

D: NA
J: TRBJ2-7
size: NA
V: TRBV28
DNA: TGTGCCAGCAGTTTTGTCTACGAGCAGTACTTC
CDR3: CASSFVYEQYF

D: TRBD2
J: TRBJ2-3
size: NA
V: TRBV27
DNA: TGTGCCAGCAGTTTATGGGCGGGGGGCACAGATACGCAGTATTTT
CDR3: CASSLWAGGTDTQYF

D: TRBD1
J: TRBJ2-5
size: NA
V: TRBV28
DNA: TGTGCCAGCAGTATCGGACAGGGCCAAGAGACCCAGTACTTC
CDR3: CASSIGQGQETQYF

D: TRBD1
J: TRBJ1-2
size: NA
V: TRBV11-2
DNA: TGTGCCAGCAGTCCTTCTCCCGGGACAGCGTATGGCTACACCTTC
CDR3: CASSPSPGTAYGYTF

D: NA
J: TRBJ1-4
size: NA
V: TRBV19
DNA: TGTGCCAGTATGAAGACAGGCCGTAATGAAAAACTGTTTTTT
CDR3: CASMKTGRNEKLFF

D: TRBD1
J: TRBJ2-7
size: NA
V: TRBV15
DNA: TGTGCCACCAGCAGACCGGGACAGGGATCGGCCGAGCAGTACTTC
CDR3: CATSRPGQGSAEQYF

D: NA
J: TRBJ2-3
size: NA
V: TRBV10-3
DNA: TGTGCCATCACCCCCGACGGGGCTAGCACAGATACGCAGTATTTT
CDR3: CAITPDGASTDTQYF

D: NA
J: TRBJ1-3
size: NA
V: TRBV9
DNA: TGTGCCAGCAGCCCCTTTGGGACGACATACCACTCTGGAAACACCATATATTTT
CDR3: CASSPFGTTYHSGNTIYF

D: NA
J: TRBJ2-4
size: NA
V: TRBV10-3
DNA: TGTGCCATCAGTGAGTCGGAGGGGTCAGCCAAAAACATTCAGTACTTC
CDR3: CAISESEGSAKNIQYF

D: NA
J: TRBJ1-1
size: NA
V: TRBV14
DNA: TGTGCCAGCAGCCAACAGGCAAGAAGGGGAAACACTGAAGCTTTCTTT
CDR3: CASSQQARRGNTEAFF

D: NA
J: TRBJ1-2
size: once
V: TRBV27
DNA: TGTGCCAGCAGGAGGGGGGGCGAGGTTGACTACACCTTC
CDR3: CASRRGGEVDYTF

D: TRBD1
J: TRBJ1-2
size: NA
V: TRBV5-4
DNA: TGTGCCAGCAGCTCCGGGACAGCTATTTATGGCTACACCTTC
CDR3: CASSSGTAIYGYTF

D: NA
J: TRBJ2-7
size: NA
V: TRBV5-1
DNA: TGCGCCAGCAGCTTGGGTGGAGGCTCCTACGAGCAGTACTTC
CDR3: CASSLGGGSYEQYF

D: TRBD2
J: TRBJ2-5
size: NA
V: TRBV6-5
DNA: TGTGCCAGCAGTTATTACGGGGGGCAAGAGACCCAGTACTTC
CDR3: CASSYYGGQETQYF

D: TRBD1
J: TRBJ2-3
size: NA
V: TRBV9
DNA: TGTGCCAGCAGCGCACAACAGGGGAGCACAGATACGCAGTATTTT
CDR3: CASSAQQGSTDTQYF

D: NA
J: TRBJ1-1
size: NA
V: TRBV6-5
DNA: TGTGCCAGCAGTTACCAGGGGAGGGTCACTGAAGCTTTCTTT
CDR3: CASSYQGRVTEAFF

D: TRBD1
J: TRBJ1-1
size: NA
V: TRBV5-1
DNA: TGCGCCAGCAGCTTGGGGGACAGCAACACTGAAGCTTTCTTT
CDR3: CASSLGDSNTEAFF

D: NA
J: TRBJ1-1
size: NA
V: TRBV5-6
DNA: TGTGCCAGCAGCTTTTACGACACTGAAGCTTTCTTT
CDR3: CASSFYDTEAFF

D: NA
J: TRBJ2-7
size: once
V: TRBV7-6
DNA: TGTGCCGGCCTCTACGGGGGATTCCCCTACGAGCAGTACTTC
CDR3: CAGLYGGFPYEQYF

D: NA
J: TRBJ2-7
size: NA
V: TRBV27
DNA: TGTGCCAGCAGTTCGCCCTACGAGCAGTACTTC
CDR3: CASSSPYEQYF

D: NA
J: TRBJ1-1
size: NA
V: TRBV5-1
DNA: TGCGCCAGCAGCTTGAACAGCCTGAACACTGAAGCTTTCTTT
CDR3: CASSLNSLNTEAFF

D: NA
J: TRBJ2-3
size: NA
V: TRBV2
DNA: TGTGCCAGCAGTCTTAGGCCGGTCTGGGATACGCAGTATTTT
CDR3: CASSLRPVWDTQYF

D: NA
J: TRBJ1-6
size: NA
V: TRBV6-5
DNA: TGTGCCAGCAGTCCACACAGGGATTCACCCCTCCACTTT
CDR3: CASSPHRDSPLHF

D: NA
J: TRBJ2-7
size: few
V: TRBV7-2
DNA: TGTGCCAGCAGCTTAGCCGGAGTGGGCCGGAAGGGTATACGGCCCTACGAGCAGTACTTC
CDR3: CASSLAGVGRKGIRPYEQYF

D: NA
J: TRBJ2-1
size: once
V: TRBV9
DNA: TGTGCCAGCAGCGAAGCCGGGGATGAGCAGTTCTTC
CDR3: CASSEAGDEQFF

D: TRBD1
J: TRBJ2-7
size: NA
V: TRBV7-9
DNA: TGTGCCAGCGAACAGGGGGCGGGTGAGCAGTACTTC
CDR3: CASEQGAGEQYF

D: NA
J: TRBJ2-7
size: NA
V: TRBV28
DNA: TGTGCCAGCAGTCAATTGGGGACAACTCTCTACGAGCAGTACTTC
CDR3: CASSQLGTTLYEQYF

D: NA
J: TRBJ1-2
size: NA
V: TRBV5-1
DNA: TGCGCCAGCAGCGGCCCCGGGACCGCAGGCTACACCTTC
CDR3: CASSGPGTAGYTF

D: TRBD2
J: TRBJ2-5
size: NA
V: TRBV30
DNA: TGTGCCTGGAGGACTAGCGGGGAGACCCAGTACTTC
CDR3: CAWRTSGETQYF

D: NA
J: TRBJ2-1
size: NA
V: TRBV11-2
DNA: TGTGCCAGCAGCTTAGCAGTGCTGCAGTACAATGAGCAGTTCTTC
CDR3: CASSLAVLQYNEQFF

D: NA
J: TRBJ2-3
size: NA
V: TRBV5-4
DNA: TGTGCCAGCAGCTTATCACAGGGTATGGGCACAGATACGCAGTATTTT
CDR3: CASSLSQGMGTDTQYF

D: TRBD1
J: TRBJ1-1
size: NA
V: TRBV9
DNA: TGTGCCAGCAGCGCAACTCTGACAGGGGCGTTATCTACTGAAGCTTTCTTT
CDR3: CASSATLTGALSTEAFF

D: TRBD2
J: TRBJ2-1
size: NA
V: TRBV6-5
DNA: TGTGCCAGCAACCCATCTAGCGGGGACTCGGATGAGCAGTTCTTC
CDR3: CASNPSSGDSDEQFF

D: NA
J: TRBJ2-2
size: NA
V: TRBV9
DNA: TGTGCCAGCAGCGAGGGACCCGGGGAGCTGTTTTTT
CDR3: CASSEGPGELFF

D: NA
J: TRBJ1-1
size: NA
V: TRBV28
DNA: TGTGCCAGCAGTTTGAGGTTGGGTGACACTGAAGCTTTCTTT
CDR3: CASSLRLGDTEAFF

D: NA
J: TRBJ2-5
size: NA
V: TRBV20-1
DNA: TGCAGTGCTACTAGCAGGGAGACCCAGTACTTC
CDR3: CSATSRETQYF

D: NA
J: TRBJ1-6
size: NA
V: TRBV9
DNA: TGTGCCAGCAGCGTAGAGGGGGAACTCCACTTT
CDR3: CASSVEGELHF